These T cell receptor beta chains were read from a single sample in a study of identical twins. TCRdb re-analysed the 5' RACE reads in MiXCR, keeping a single row per CDR3 protein. The profile shows about 500,000 distinct CDR3 sequences, roughly an eighth of them singletons. This same sample was also taken into another study, of yellow fever vaccine responses in identical twins.

The sample was CD4+ T cells sorted from blood. All receptors derive from a woman aged 18-30 years in good health. The CDR3 runs from the conserved cysteine through the conserved F or W. A D gene is named only where the DNA matches it firmly. A row's size may be missing; if present it is once, few, many or a size class.

>NA|NA|TRBV7-2|TRBJ1-1
TGTGCCAGCAGCTTTCCACAGTGGGTTATGGCTTTCTTT
CASSFPQWVMAFF
>few|NA|TRBV7-2|TRBJ2-2
TGTGCCAGCAGCTCAAGCCGACTAGAGGCTAGGACCGGGGAGCTGTTTTTT
CASSSSRLEARTGELFF
>few|TRBD2|TRBV12-3/TRBV12-4|TRBJ2-1
TGTGCCAGCAGCCCTTGGGTGGGGGGGGAGTTCTTC
CASSPWVGGEFF
>NA|TRBD1|TRBV5-1|TRBJ1-1
TGCGCCAGCAGATCTCGACAGGGGATGGACACTGAAGCTTTCTTT
CASRSRQGMDTEAFF
>few|NA|TRBV5-1|TRBJ1-4
TGCGCCAGCAGCTCGGGGATGGCCGCAGCTACCTACAATGAAAAACTGTTTTTT
CASSSGMAAATYNEKLFF
>NA|NA|TRBV2|TRBJ1-1
TGTGCCAGCAGTGAAGCACCGGGTGGGGGAGGAGCTTTCTTT
CASSEAPGGGGAFF
>NA|NA|TRBV10-1|TRBJ2-1
TGCGCCAGCAGTGACTCGACACCAAACAATGAGCAGTTCTTC
CASSDSTPNNEQFF
>few|NA|TRBV7-9|TRBJ1-1
TGTGCCAGCAGCTTAGGGAGTCAAGCTTTCTTT
CASSLGSQAFF
>few|NA|TRBV4-3|TRBJ1-1
TGCGCCAGCAGCCAAGATCAAGGGGCGTGGACTGAAGCTTTCTTT
CASSQDQGAWTEAFF
>NA|NA|TRBV6-1|TRBJ1-5
TGTGCCAGCAGAGAGGGCAGGGTTCAGCCCCAGCATTTT
CASREGRVQPQHF
>NA|TRBD1|TRBV7-2|TRBJ2-7
TGTGCCAGCAGTTCCAGGGGGCTCGACGAGCAGTACTTC
CASSSRGLDEQYF
>many|NA|TRBV5-1|TRBJ2-5
TGCGCCAGCAGCTGGGCGGGGTCAAAGGAGACCCAGTACTTC
CASSWAGSKETQYF
>NA|TRBD2|TRBV7-2|TRBJ2-7
TGTGCCAGCAGCTTCATGGGTGGGACTAGCGGGAGGAACGAGCAGTACTTC
CASSFMGGTSGRNEQYF
>NA|NA|TRBV12-3/TRBV12-4|TRBJ1-6
TGTGCCAGCAGTTCCCGGGAGAATAATTCACCCCTCCACTTT
CASSSRENNSPLHF
>few|NA|TRBV12-3/TRBV12-4|TRBJ2-3
TGTGCCAGCAGTTTAGCTGGGGCTCTTAGCACAGATACGCAGTATTTT
CASSLAGALSTDTQYF
>NA|NA|TRBV10-3|TRBJ2-7
TGTGCCATCAGTCGGGACAATGTTTACGAGCAGTACTTC
CAISRDNVYEQYF
>NA|NA|TRBV5-5|TRBJ2-1
TGTGCCAGCAGCGGTAGTGGAACAGGGCCCAATGAGCAGTTCTTC
CASSGSGTGPNEQFF
>few|TRBD1|TRBV4-3|TRBJ2-7
TGCGCCAGCAGCCAAGGTAGGACAGGGCCCTACGAGCAGTACTTC
CASSQGRTGPYEQYF
>NA|NA|TRBV20-1|TRBJ2-1
TGCAGTGCTCCACCGAGCTCCTACAATGAGCAGTTCTTC
CSAPPSSYNEQFF
>few|NA|TRBV12-3/TRBV12-4|TRBJ1-2
TGTGCCAGCAGTTTCCAGGGAAAGAACTATGGCTACACCTTC
CASSFQGKNYGYTF
>many|NA|TRBV7-9|TRBJ1-1
TGTGCCAGCAGCTTAGAACCTTCCAGGGGGAACACTGAAGCTTTCTTT
CASSLEPSRGNTEAFF
>few|TRBD2|TRBV6-5|TRBJ2-1
TGTGCCAGCAGCTACAGCGGGAGGACGTCGAATGAGCAGTTCTTC
CASSYSGRTSNEQFF
>few|TRBD2|TRBV9|TRBJ2-3
TGTGCCAGCAGCGTAGCTATGGCTAGCGGGGGGAGGACAGATACGCAGTATTTT
CASSVAMASGGRTDTQYF
>few|NA|TRBV14|TRBJ1-6
TGTGCCAGCAGCCTATCACGAAATAATTCACCCCTCCACTTT
CASSLSRNNSPLHF
>NA|TRBD1|TRBV11-2|TRBJ1-6
TGTGCCAGCAGCTTAGTGGGGACAGCAAGCTCCTATAATTCACCCCTCCACTTT
CASSLVGTASSYNSPLHF
>NA|NA|TRBV19|TRBJ1-5
TGTGCCAGTAGTGTCAGGGGTCAGCCCCAGCATTTT
CASSVRGQPQHF
>many|TRBD2|TRBV12-3/TRBV12-4|TRBJ2-5
TGTGCCAGCCAGTCCTCCCGGGGGGAAGAGACCCAGTACTTC
CASQSSRGEETQYF
>NA|TRBD2|TRBV2|TRBJ2-1
TGTGCCAGCAGTCCCGGGACTAGCGCCATTCGGCAGTTCTTC
CASSPGTSAIRQFF
>NA|TRBD1|TRBV5-1|TRBJ1-1
TGCGCCAGCAGACTAGGGGGCTCTGGAGCTGAAGCTTTCTTT
CASRLGGSGAEAFF
>many|NA|TRBV5-1|TRBJ1-3
TGCGCCAGCAGAAGAGAGATCTCTGGAAACACCATATATTTT
CASRREISGNTIYF
>few|TRBD2|TRBV29-1|TRBJ2-4
TGCAGCGTGAGGTCGTGGGGGGGAACCTCACTAGCCAAAAACATTCAGTACTTC
CSVRSWGGTSLAKNIQYF
>many|NA|TRBV10-3|TRBJ1-5
TGTGCCATCAGTAGGACCCTCGAACTTAGCAATCAGCCCCAGCATTTT
CAISRTLELSNQPQHF
>once|NA|TRBV6-2/TRBV6-3|TRBJ2-7
TGTGCCAGCAGTACCGCGGGGAACGGCCGCGAGCAGTACTTC
CASSTAGNGREQYF
>NA|TRBD1|TRBV7-9|TRBJ2-3
TGTGCCAGCAGCCGACAGGGCCCACCAGATACGCAGTATTTT
CASSRQGPPDTQYF
>few|TRBD1|TRBV12-3/TRBV12-4|TRBJ2-5
TGTGCCAGCACCAAGGGGACAGGGGGAGGGGAGACCCAGTACTTC
CASTKGTGGGETQYF
>many|NA|TRBV4-2|TRBJ1-5
TGTGCCAGCAGCCTCGGTCGGGGGAATCAGCCCCAGCATTTT
CASSLGRGNQPQHF
>few|NA|TRBV7-6|TRBJ2-1
TGTGCCAGCAGCATCGGGACACTTGCCAATGAGCAGTTCTTC
CASSIGTLANEQFF
>few|NA|TRBV7-2|TRBJ1-4
TGTGCCAGCAGCCTTACCCCCCAGGGATACGAAAAACTGTTTTTT
CASSLTPQGYEKLFF
>few|NA|TRBV7-3|TRBJ1-2
TGTGCCAGCAGCGCTAACCGTGTGGGGCTTTATGGCTACACCTTC
CASSANRVGLYGYTF
>few|TRBD1|TRBV5-1|TRBJ2-3
TGCGCCAGCAGCGGAGCCGGGACAGGGGGCACAGATACGCAGTATTTT
CASSGAGTGGTDTQYF
>NA|TRBD1|TRBV10-3|TRBJ2-5
TGTGCCAACAGTGGACCAGGGGGCGGAGAGACCCAGTACTTC
CANSGPGGGETQYF
>NA|NA|TRBV5-4|TRBJ2-1
TGTGCCAGCACCCCAGACACCTTTTCCTACAATGAGCAGTTCTTC
CASTPDTFSYNEQFF
>few|NA|TRBV20-1|TRBJ2-3
TGCAGTGCTTTGGGTGAGGCGACAGATACGCAGTATTTT
CSALGEATDTQYF
>few|NA|TRBV7-2|TRBJ2-3
TGTGCCAGCAGCTTACTCAGGTCAGATACGCAGTATTTT
CASSLLRSDTQYF
>NA|NA|TRBV5-1|TRBJ2-2
TGCGCCAGCAGCTTTTCCTCGGTAAACACCGGGGAGCTGTTTTTT
CASSFSSVNTGELFF
>NA|NA|TRBV10-3|TRBJ2-3
TGTGCCATCAGTGATCTGGGGTGGGATACGCAGTATTTT
CAISDLGWDTQYF
>few|TRBD2|TRBV20-1|TRBJ2-3
TGCAGTGCTCAGACTAGCGGGGAGTGGGGTACGCAGTATTTT
CSAQTSGEWGTQYF
>NA|TRBD1|TRBV7-3|TRBJ2-1
TGTGCCAGCAGCTTAAGGACAGGGTCGGGGGTTGAGCAGTTCTTC
CASSLRTGSGVEQFF
>many|NA|TRBV6-2/TRBV6-3|TRBJ2-7
TGTGCCAGCAGCTACAGCTCCTACGAGCAGTACTTC
CASSYSSYEQYF
>few|TRBD2|TRBV7-2|TRBJ2-7
TGTGCCAGCAGCCTTATCCTCCGGGAGGGCCTGTTAGAGCAGTACTTC
CASSLILREGLLEQYF
>few|NA|TRBV4-1|TRBJ2-7
TGCGCCAGCAGAGTAACCGGGACAAGTAACTACGAGCAGTACTTC
CASRVTGTSNYEQYF
>many|NA|TRBV5-1|TRBJ2-7
TGCGCCAGCAGCTCGGACAGACTCTACGAGCAGTACTTC
CASSSDRLYEQYF
>NA|TRBD1|TRBV7-2|TRBJ1-2
TGTGCCAGCAGCCTCTCCGGGACAGGGATACGGGGCTACACCTTC
CASSLSGTGIRGYTF
>few|NA|TRBV5-1|TRBJ2-3
TGCGCCAGCAGCTTGGGCGCGAGGATCGACCTCCCCCCCAATACGCAGTATTTT
CASSLGARIDLPPNTQYF
>NA|NA|TRBV10-3|TRBJ2-3
TGTGCCATCAGTGAGTCTGGAGACAGAACAGATACGCAGTATTTT
CAISESGDRTDTQYF